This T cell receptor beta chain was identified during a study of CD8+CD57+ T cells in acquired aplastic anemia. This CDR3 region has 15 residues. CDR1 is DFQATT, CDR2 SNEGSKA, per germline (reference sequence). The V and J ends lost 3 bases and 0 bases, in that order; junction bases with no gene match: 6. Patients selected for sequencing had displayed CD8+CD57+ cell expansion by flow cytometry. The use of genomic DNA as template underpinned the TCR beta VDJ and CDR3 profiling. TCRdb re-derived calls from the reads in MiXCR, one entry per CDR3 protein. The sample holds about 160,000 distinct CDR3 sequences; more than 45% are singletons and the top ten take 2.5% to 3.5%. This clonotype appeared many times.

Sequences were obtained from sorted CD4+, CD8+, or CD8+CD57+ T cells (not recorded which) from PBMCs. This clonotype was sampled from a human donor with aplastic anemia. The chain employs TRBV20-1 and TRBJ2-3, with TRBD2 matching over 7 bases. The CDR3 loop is CSASLAVLSTDTQYF. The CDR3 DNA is TGCAGTGCTAGCCTAGCGGTCCTTAGCACAGATACGCAGTATTTT.